The 4 T cell receptor beta chains below come from one sample, sequenced in a study of shared clonotypes between healthy human individuals. Here immunoSEQ multiplex PCR was the method, and the copy in TCRdb shows in-frame clones only, minus some. The sample contains about 560,000 clones, about 80% of which appear only once. The sequenced sample consisted of PBMCs. Receptors originate from a woman aged 40 to 50 in good health. Some clones in this sample may be carry-over from other donors' samples.

V usage is TRBV18 and J usage is TRBJ2-2; TRBD1 aligns across 11 bases. CDR1 and CDR2 from the germline V gene are KGHSH and LQKENI. J lost 2 bases, V lost 5 bases, and 4 bases had no gene match. There are 16 residues in the CDR3. The CDR3 DNA is TGTGCCAGCTCATCCCGGACAGGGGGCAACACCGGGGAGCTGTTTTTT. Encoded protein: CASSSRTGGNTGELFF. Using reference TRBV18 and TRBJ2-2 for the parts outside the CDR3, the full variable domain is NAGVMQNPRHLVRRRGQEARLRCSPMKGHSHVYWYRQLPEEGLKFMVYLQKENIIDESGMPKERFSAEFPKEGPSILRIQQVVRGDSAAYFCASSSRTGGNTGELFFGEGSRLTVL.

The chain links TRBV18 to TRBJ1-3; 11 nucleotides agree with TRBD1. V trimming: 5 bases; J trimming: 0 bases; junction bases outside the gene matches: 9. Germline V gene sequence: CDR1 KGHSH, CDR2 LQKENI. The CDR3 totals 18 residues. CDR3 nucleotides: TGTGCCAGCTCAAAAGCCGGGACAGGGGGTTCCTCTGGAAACACCATATATTTT. It encodes CASSKAGTGGSSGNTIYF.

This chain joins TRBV19 and TRBJ2-3; no clear D. Trimming stripped 10 bases from V and 1 base from J, with 15 bases between. Germline lookup yields CDR1 LNHDA and CDR2 SQIVND (reference sequence). The CDR3 is 14 amino acids. CDR3 DNA: TGTGCCACCTCTCGCTATAGGGGCACAGATACGCAGTATTTT. Its translation is CATSRYRGTDTQYF.

The V gene is TRBV7-9, the J gene TRBJ1-1, with TRBD1 as a possible D gene (6 bases). Germline CDR1 and CDR2: SEHNR and FQNEAQ (reference sequence). With 1 base removed from V and 10 bases from J, the gap between germline ends came to 13 bases. This CDR3 contains 13 residues. The CDR3 DNA sequence: TGTGCCAGCAGCTTAGGCAGGGGTGATGGAGCTTTCTTT. Amino acids: CASSLGRGDGAFF.